This record covers a single TCR beta chain. Through Arm-PCR of CDR3 regions and iRepertoire HTBI primers, TCR beta libraries were built. TCRdb itself ran the multiplex PCR reads through MiXCR, one entry per CDR3 protein. The sample lists about 610,000 distinct CDR3 sequences, about 16% seen once, with more than 10% in the top ten. The record originates from a study of regulatory T cells in long-lasting Graves disease. Study at large: Antithyroid drugs had been given to newly diagnosed Graves' patients for under 3 months.

The time point denotes: newly diagnosed GD, antithyroid drugs for less than 3 months. After RNA was extracted from PBMCs, the TCR library was made from it. The peripheral blood volume drawn was 7.5 to 10 milliliters, and it was collected into EDTA tubes. The CDR3 has 14 residues. The V segment lost 8 bases and the J segment 2 bases; nucleotides outside the gene matches: 9. Germline V gene data show CDR1 as MNHEY and CDR2 as SMNVEV (reference sequence). The same data also went into a second study, on T cells in Graves' hyperthyroidism and ophthalmopathy. That source notes: Graves' hyperthyroidism showing no ophthalmopathy progression within 18 months was considered stable.

The V call is TRBV27, the J call TRBJ2-7; 7 bases agree with TRBD1. The input for sequencing was peripheral blood mononuclear cells (PBMCs), taken at new diagnosis, from a patient treated with antithyroid drugs. This sequence was found in a man younger than 30 with Graves disease. CDR3: CASLNRDSAYEQYF. CDR3 nucleotides: TGTGCCAGCCTTAATCGGGACAGTGCCTACGAGCAGTACTTC.